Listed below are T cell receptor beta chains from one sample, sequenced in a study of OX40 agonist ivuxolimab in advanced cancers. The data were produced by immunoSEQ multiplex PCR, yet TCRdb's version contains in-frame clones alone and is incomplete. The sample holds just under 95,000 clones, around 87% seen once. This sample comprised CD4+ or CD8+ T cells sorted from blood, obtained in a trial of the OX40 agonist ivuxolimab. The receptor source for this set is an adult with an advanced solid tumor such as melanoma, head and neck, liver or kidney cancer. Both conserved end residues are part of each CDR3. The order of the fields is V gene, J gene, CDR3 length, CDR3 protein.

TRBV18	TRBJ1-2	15	CASSPGTGGDYGYTF
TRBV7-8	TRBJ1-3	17	CASSLGAARSTVNTIYF
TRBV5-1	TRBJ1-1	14	CASSRGTGVPEAFF
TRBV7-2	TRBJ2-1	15	CASSLTLAGVYEQFF
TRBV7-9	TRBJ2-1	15	CASSFNTGSNNEQFF
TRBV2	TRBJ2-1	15	CASSEVGQGYNEQFF
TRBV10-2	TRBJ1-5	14	CASRQGLGNQPQHF
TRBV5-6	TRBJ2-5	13	CASSLNPKETQYF
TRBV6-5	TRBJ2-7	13	CASRADIPGEQYF
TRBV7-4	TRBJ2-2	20	CASSLEGTGVVFMDTGELFF
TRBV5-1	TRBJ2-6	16	CASSDGGSSGANVLTF
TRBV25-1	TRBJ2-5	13	CASRGRLQETQYF
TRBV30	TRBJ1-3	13	CAWSTGSGNTIYF